Listed below are T cell receptor beta chains from one sample, sequenced in a study of cytomegalovirus exposure and HLA in healthy donors. The data were produced by immunoSEQ multiplex PCR, yet TCRdb's version contains in-frame clones alone and is incomplete. The data show roughly 120,000 clones, with approximately 72% seen just once and approximately 8.2% held by the top ten. What was sequenced was PBMCs. The receptors come from a middle-aged woman in good health and CMV-seropositive. Both conserved end residues are part of each CDR3. Fields, in order: V gene, CDR3 length, CDR3 protein.

>TRBV6-6|15
CASSLTSGGTETQYF
>TRBV14|15
CASSLTGGPDTEAFF
>TRBV15|14
CATSIDRGRYEQYF
>TRBV15|14
CATSWGQGRNIQYF
>TRBV7-2|15
CASSLTTGGDYGYTF
>TRBV6-4|15
CASSREMGANQPQHF
>TRBV6-5|15
CASSYSSLVNTEAFF
>TRBV11-2|14
CASSLWGTGDEQYF
>TRBV5-1|15
CASSSQGAGYNEQFF
>TRBV10-3|12
CAVQGARETQYF
>TRBV7-2|19
CASSLAFFPTGTAQETQYF
>TRBV7-9|17
CASSLAQSQRGTYEQYF
>TRBV2|15
CASRGVRSRPEKLFF
>TRBV15|14
CATILDYSYNEQFF
>TRBV2|14
CASSEQGLNEKLFF
>TRBV6-6|15
CASTPPTVAGETQYF
>TRBV2|14
CASSYGGKNTEAFF
>TRBV5-4|16
CASSSWVPTGDYGYTF
>TRBV9|15
CASSTGLAFGDTQYF
>TRBV9|15
CASSVATGITYEQYF
>TRBV2|15
CASRRGEGSNQPQHF
>TRBV5-1|17
CASSLVASGGAYNEQFF
>TRBV6-1|15
CASIPGGNSNYGYTF
>TRBV5-6|13
CASSYGHLYEQYF
>TRBV7-9|13
CASSLVQGAEAFF
>TRBV6-6|15
CASIPDFGGNQPQHF
>TRBV5-6|15
CASSQTSGAYNEQFF
>TRBV2|13
CASSVSVQETQYF
>TRBV4-1|15
CASSPRQGGDTEAFF
>TRBV6-4|13
CASSLSGGQEQFF
>TRBV14|11
CASSLGETQYF
>TRBV6-5|13
CAVRGWESDTQYF
>TRBV9|15
CASSVATGGSTEAFF
>TRBV21-1|16
CASTLDVRGPYNEQFF
>TRBV5-4|13
CASRGGDDYEQYF
>TRBV7-2|12
CASSLYSSGYTF
>TRBV14|12
CASSQDLYGYTF
>TRBV7-6|16
CASSLVHGGAVHEQYF
>TRBV13|16
CASSLGTGGTTDTQYF
>TRBV9|13
CASSAGQNTEAFF
>TRBV25-1|14
CASSEYREHNEQFF
>TRBV10-2|13
CASKYRVNTEAFF
>TRBV7-2|15
CASSLSGHINQPQHF
>TRBV14|16
CASSQVTGTSYNEQYF
>TRBV5-1|16
CASRPGPGQGAGEAFF
>TRBV6-5|15
CASSYKLGTGGGYTF
>TRBV11-3|16
CASSLPGTGRTGELFF
>TRBV9|14
CASSGGTRYTEAFF
>TRBV6-1|16
CASSAGQGAYGYGYTF
>TRBV7-9|15
CASSLLLAGDNEQFF
>TRBV2|14
CASSTDRFNSPLHF
>TRBV7-2|15
CASSLIGGAIDTQYF
>TRBV5-1|12
CASAPDNSPLHF
>TRBV7-3|12
CASGTGTGEQYF